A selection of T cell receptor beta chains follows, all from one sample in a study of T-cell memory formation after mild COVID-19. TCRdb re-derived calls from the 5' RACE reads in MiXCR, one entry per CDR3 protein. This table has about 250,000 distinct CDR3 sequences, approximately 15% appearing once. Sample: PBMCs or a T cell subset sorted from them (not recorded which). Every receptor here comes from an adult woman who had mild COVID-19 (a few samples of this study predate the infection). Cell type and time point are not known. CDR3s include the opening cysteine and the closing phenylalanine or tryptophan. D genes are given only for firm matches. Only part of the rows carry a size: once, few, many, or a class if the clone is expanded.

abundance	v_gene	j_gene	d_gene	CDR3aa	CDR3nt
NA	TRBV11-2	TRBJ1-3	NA	CASSLMNSGNTIYF	TGTGCCAGCAGCTTAATGAACTCTGGAAACACCATATATTTT
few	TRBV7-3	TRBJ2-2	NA	CASTKLVGRVPTGELFF	TGTGCCAGCACCAAGTTGGTGGGCAGGGTCCCTACCGGGGAGCTGTTTTTT
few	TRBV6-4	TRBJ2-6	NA	CASSALGGSGANVLTF	TGTGCCAGCAGTGCCTTGGGGGGCTCTGGGGCCAACGTCCTGACTTTC
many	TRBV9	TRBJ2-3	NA	CASSVEGGGPFDTQYF	TGTGCCAGCAGCGTAGAAGGGGGAGGGCCATTCGATACGCAGTATTTT
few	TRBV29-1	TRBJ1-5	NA	CSVYTSSNQPQHF	TGCAGCGTTTATACGAGTAGCAATCAGCCCCAGCATTTT
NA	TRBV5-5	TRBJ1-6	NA	CASSSVRGGSNSPLHF	TGTGCCAGCAGCTCAGTACGGGGGGGGTCTAATTCACCCCTCCACTTT
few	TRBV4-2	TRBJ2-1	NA	CASNWDSTYNEQFF	TGTGCCAGCAATTGGGACTCCACGTACAATGAGCAGTTCTTC
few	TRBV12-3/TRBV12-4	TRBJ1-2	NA	CASKFGINYGYTF	TGTGCCAGTAAATTCGGGATCAACTATGGCTACACCTTC
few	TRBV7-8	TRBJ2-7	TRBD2	CASSLAGTSGLIYEQYF	TGTGCCAGCAGCTTAGCGGGGACTAGCGGCCTGATCTACGAGCAGTACTTC
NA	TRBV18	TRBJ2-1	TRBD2	CASSPPGGRPPYNEQFF	TGTGCCAGCTCACCACCAGGCGGGAGGCCCCCCTACAATGAGCAGTTCTTC
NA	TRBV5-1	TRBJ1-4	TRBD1	CASSYQGADEKLFF	TGCGCCAGCAGTTACCAGGGGGCGGATGAAAAACTGTTTTTT
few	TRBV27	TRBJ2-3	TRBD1	CASSKGMRDRGLDTQYF	TGTGCCAGCAGTAAAGGGATGCGGGACAGGGGTTTAGATACGCAGTATTTT
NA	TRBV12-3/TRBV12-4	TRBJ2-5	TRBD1	CASSPGQAETQYF	TGTGCCAGCAGTCCAGGACAGGCAGAGACCCAGTACTTC
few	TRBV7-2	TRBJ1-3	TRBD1	CASSAPGQRVPIYF	TGTGCCAGCAGCGCCCCGGGACAGCGCGTCCCCATATATTTT
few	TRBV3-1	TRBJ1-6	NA	CASSDTPGGKSPLHF	TGTGCCAGCAGCGACACGCCGGGAGGGAAATCACCCCTCCACTTT
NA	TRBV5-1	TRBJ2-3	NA	CASSLERTDTQYF	TGCGCCAGCAGCCTTGAACGCACAGATACGCAGTATTTT
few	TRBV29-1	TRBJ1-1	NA	CSASDGLNTEAFF	TGCAGCGCCTCAGACGGATTGAACACTGAAGCTTTCTTT
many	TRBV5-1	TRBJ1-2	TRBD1	CASRAAGQGHYGYTF	TGCGCCAGCCGGGCTGCGGGACAGGGCCACTATGGCTACACCTTC
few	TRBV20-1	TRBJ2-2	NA	CSARGGLNTGELFF	TGCAGTGCTAGGGGGGGACTTAACACCGGGGAGCTGTTTTTT
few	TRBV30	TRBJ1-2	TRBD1	CAWSGQGNYGYTF	TGTGCCTGGAGTGGACAGGGGAACTATGGCTACACCTTC
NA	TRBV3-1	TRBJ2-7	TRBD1	CASSPTRTGGAYEQYF	TGTGCCAGCAGCCCCACAAGGACAGGGGGGGCCTACGAGCAGTACTTC
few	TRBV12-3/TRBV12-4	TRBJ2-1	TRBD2	CASSFGGGSSEQFF	TGTGCCAGCAGTTTCGGCGGGGGGAGCAGTGAGCAGTTCTTC
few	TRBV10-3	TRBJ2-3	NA	CAISPRPTDTQYF	TGTGCCATCAGCCCACGACCCACAGATACGCAGTATTTT
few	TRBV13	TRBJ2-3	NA	CASSLGPADTQYF	TGTGCCAGCAGCTTAGGGCCGGCAGATACGCAGTATTTT
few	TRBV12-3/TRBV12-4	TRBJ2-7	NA	CASSLGLARDEQYF	TGTGCCAGCAGTTTAGGGCTAGCGAGGGACGAGCAGTACTTC
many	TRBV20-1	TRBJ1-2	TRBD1	CSASRTGLYGYTF	TGCAGTGCTAGCCGGACAGGGCTCTATGGCTACACCTTC
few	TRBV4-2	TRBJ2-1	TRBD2	CASSQKGAGGLDNEQFF	TGTGCCAGCAGCCAAAAGGGAGCGGGGGGACTGGACAATGAGCAGTTCTTC
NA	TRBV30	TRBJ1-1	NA	CAWGRTEAFF	TGTGCCTGGGGGAGGACTGAAGCTTTCTTT
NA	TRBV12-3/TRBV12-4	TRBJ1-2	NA	CASSLISAGYGYTF	TGTGCCAGCAGTTTAATCTCGGCAGGCTATGGCTACACCTTC
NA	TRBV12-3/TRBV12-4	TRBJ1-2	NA	CASSFQGTHYGYTF	TGTGCCAGCAGTTTTCAGGGTACCCACTATGGCTACACCTTC
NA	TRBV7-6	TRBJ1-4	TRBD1	CASSLGTGTNEKLFF	TGTGCCAGCAGCTTAGGGACAGGGACTAATGAAAAACTGTTTTTT
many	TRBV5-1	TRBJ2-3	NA	CASSGYYAGTDTQYF	TGCGCCAGCAGCGGGTACTACGCGGGCACAGATACGCAGTATTTT
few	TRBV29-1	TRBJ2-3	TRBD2	CSVGGLVGTDTQYF	TGCAGCGTTGGGGGACTAGTCGGCACAGATACGCAGTATTTT
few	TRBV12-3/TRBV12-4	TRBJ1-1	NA	CASSARVAEAFF	TGTGCCAGCAGCGCGAGGGTAGCTGAAGCTTTCTTT
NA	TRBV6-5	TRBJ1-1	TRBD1	CASSFRQGAEALF	TGTGCCAGCAGTTTTCGACAGGGTGCTGAAGCTTTATTT
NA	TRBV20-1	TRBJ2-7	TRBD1	CSARGPQGVAYEQYF	TGCAGTGCTAGAGGCCCGCAGGGGGTGGCCTACGAGCAGTACTTC
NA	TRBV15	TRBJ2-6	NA	CATSRDRVVGANVLTF	TGTGCCACCAGCAGAGACAGGGTAGTTGGGGCCAACGTCCTGACTTTC
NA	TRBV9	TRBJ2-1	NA	CASSVETYNEQFF	TGTGCCAGCAGCGTAGAAACTTACAATGAGCAGTTCTTC
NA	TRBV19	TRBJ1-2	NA	CASSIGRGIGGYTF	TGTGCCAGTAGTATAGGCAGGGGAATAGGTGGCTACACCTTC
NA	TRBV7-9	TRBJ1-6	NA	CASRGPDNSPLHF	TGTGCCAGCAGAGGCCCCGATAATTCACCCCTCCACTTT
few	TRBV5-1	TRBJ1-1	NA	CASSLTGTRANTEAFF	TGCGCCAGCAGCTTGACCGGGACAAGAGCGAACACTGAAGCTTTCTTT
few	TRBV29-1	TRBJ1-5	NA	CSALGHKDQPQHF	TGCAGCGCTCTAGGACACAAGGATCAGCCCCAGCATTTT
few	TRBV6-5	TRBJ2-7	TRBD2	CASSRSPRSGGDSYEQYF	TGTGCCAGCAGTCGCAGCCCACGGAGCGGGGGGGATTCCTACGAGCAGTACTTC
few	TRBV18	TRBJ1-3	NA	CASSLRQSSGNTIYF	TGTGCCAGCTCACTCCGCCAATCCTCTGGAAACACCATATATTTT
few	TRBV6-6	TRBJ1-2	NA	CASSRPEPGSYGYTF	TGTGCCAGCAGCCGACCCGAGCCAGGATCCTATGGCTACACCTTC
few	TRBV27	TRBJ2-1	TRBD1	CASSPQGMWSYNEQFF	TGTGCCAGCAGTCCACAGGGGATGTGGTCCTACAATGAGCAGTTCTTC
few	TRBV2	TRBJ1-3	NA	CASTPTDIRNTIYF	TGTGCCAGCACCCCCACGGACATCAGAAACACCATATATTTT
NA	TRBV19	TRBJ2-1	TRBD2	CASTRGTMSSYNEQFF	TGTGCCAGTACCCGAGGGACTATGAGCTCCTACAATGAGCAGTTCTTC
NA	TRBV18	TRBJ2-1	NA	CASSPVEGSTYNEQFF	TGTGCCAGCTCACCGGTAGAAGGTAGTACTTACAATGAGCAGTTCTTC
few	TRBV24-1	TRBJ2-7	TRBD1	CATSDYGQGVHEQYF	TGTGCCACCAGTGATTATGGACAGGGCGTCCACGAGCAGTACTTC
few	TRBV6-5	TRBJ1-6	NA	CASRKDNSGGYSPLHF	TGTGCCAGCAGGAAGGACAATTCGGGGGGGTACTCACCCCTCCACTTT
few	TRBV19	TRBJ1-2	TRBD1	CASSILEGALYGYTF	TGTGCCAGTAGTATTCTGGAGGGGGCTTTGTATGGCTACACCTTC
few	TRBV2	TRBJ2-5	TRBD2	CASSPLAGGPGETQYF	TGTGCCAGCAGTCCACTAGCGGGGGGGCCTGGTGAGACCCAGTACTTC